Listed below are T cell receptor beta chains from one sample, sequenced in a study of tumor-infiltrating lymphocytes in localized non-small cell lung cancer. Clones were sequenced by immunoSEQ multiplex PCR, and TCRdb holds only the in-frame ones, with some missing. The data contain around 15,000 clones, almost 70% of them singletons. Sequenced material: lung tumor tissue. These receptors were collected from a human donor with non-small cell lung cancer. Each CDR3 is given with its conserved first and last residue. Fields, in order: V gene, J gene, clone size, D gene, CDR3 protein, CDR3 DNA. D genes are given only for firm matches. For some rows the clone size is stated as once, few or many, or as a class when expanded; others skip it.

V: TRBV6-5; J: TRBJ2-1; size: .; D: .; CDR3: CATSRASYYNEQFF; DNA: TGTGCCACCTCACGGGCTAGTTACTACAATGAGCAGTTCTTC
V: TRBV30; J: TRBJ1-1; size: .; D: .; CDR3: CAWSVQRDTEAFF; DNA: TGTGCCTGGAGTGTACAAAGGGACACTGAAGCTTTCTTT
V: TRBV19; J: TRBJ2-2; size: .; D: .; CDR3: CASSIMRTGELFF; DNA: TGTGCCAGTAGTATTATGAGGACCGGGGAGCTGTTTTTT
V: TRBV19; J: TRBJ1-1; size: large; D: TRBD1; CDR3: CASRTGDTEAFF; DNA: TGTGCCAGTAGAACAGGGGACACTGAAGCTTTCTTT
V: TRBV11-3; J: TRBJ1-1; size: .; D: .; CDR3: CASSLLGGENTEAFF; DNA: TGTGCCAGCAGCCTACTCGGGGGAGAGAACACTGAAGCTTTCTTT
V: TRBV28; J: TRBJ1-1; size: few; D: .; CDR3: CASAPDGAGTEAFF; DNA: TGTGCCAGCGCCCCGGACGGGGCGGGCACTGAAGCTTTCTTT
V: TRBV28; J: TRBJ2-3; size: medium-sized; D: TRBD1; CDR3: CASSPGQVTDTQYF; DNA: TGTGCCAGCAGTCCTGGACAGGTCACAGATACGCAGTATTTT
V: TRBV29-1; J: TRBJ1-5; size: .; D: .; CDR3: CSKDGSNQPQHF; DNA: TGCAGCAAAGACGGCAGCAATCAGCCCCAGCATTTT
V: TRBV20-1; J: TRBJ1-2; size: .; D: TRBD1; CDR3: CATGGYGYTF; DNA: TGCGCAACAGGGGGCTATGGCTACACCTTC
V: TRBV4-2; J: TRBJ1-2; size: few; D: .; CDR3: CASSQDSATIYGYTF; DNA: TGTGCCAGCAGCCAAGATTCGGCCACAATTTATGGCTACACCTTC
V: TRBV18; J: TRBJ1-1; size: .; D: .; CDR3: CASSPPVGRNTEAFF; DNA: TGTGCCAGCTCACCACCGGTGGGACGGAACACTGAAGCTTTCTTT
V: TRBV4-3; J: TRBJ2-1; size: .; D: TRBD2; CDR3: CASSQVSLAGHNEQFF; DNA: TGCGCCAGCAGCCAAGTAAGCCTAGCGGGCCACAATGAGCAGTTCTTC
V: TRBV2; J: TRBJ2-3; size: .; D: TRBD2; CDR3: CASSGPSGGLDTQYF; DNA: TGTGCCAGCAGTGGGCCTAGCGGGGGGTTAGATACGCAGTATTTT
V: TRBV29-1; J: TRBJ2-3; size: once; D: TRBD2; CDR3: CSVVGLGASGILDTQYF; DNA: TGCAGCGTTGTCGGGCTGGGTGCTAGCGGTATTTTAGATACGCAGTATTTT
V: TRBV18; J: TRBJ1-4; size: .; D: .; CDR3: CASSPPSGNEKLFF; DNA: TGTGCCAGCTCACCACCCTCGGGTAATGAAAAACTGTTTTTT
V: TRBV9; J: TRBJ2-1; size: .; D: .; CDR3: CASSQGDRYNEQFF; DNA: TGTGCCAGCTCACAGGGTGACCGGTACAATGAGCAGTTCTTC
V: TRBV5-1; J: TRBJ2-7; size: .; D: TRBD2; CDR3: CASSWGGLYEQYF; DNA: TGCGCCAGCAGCTGGGGGGGTTTGTACGAGCAGTACTTC
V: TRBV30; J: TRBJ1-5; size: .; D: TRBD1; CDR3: CALKTGGIAENQPQHF; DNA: TGTGCCTTAAAGACAGGGGGTATCGCTGAGAATCAGCCCCAGCATTTT
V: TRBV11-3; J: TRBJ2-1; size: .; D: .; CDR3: CASSLDFGNNEQFF; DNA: TGTGCCAGCAGCTTAGATTTCGGGAACAATGAGCAGTTCTTC